This TCR beta chain is from a study of response to subunit inactivated influenza vaccine. CDR3 length: 11 amino acids. V was shortened by 8 bases and J by 5 bases, with 9 bases between the two germline ends. Using its own MiXCR run on the RT-PCR reads, TCRdb lists one record per CDR3 protein. This sample carries about 520,000 distinct CDR3 sequences, around 25% of them seen once, and the ten largest clones take under 2.5%. Study outcomes and limitations: Each seasonal flu vaccination may recruit only limited new T cells, authors suggested.

As to this clonotype: No antigen is known for it.

The V call is TRBV12-3 or TRBV12-4, the J call TRBJ1-1; no clear D. The source is a man aged 45 to 65 who received an inactivated influenza vaccine. The starting material was CD4+ T cells sorted from PBMCs, obtained 4 to 6 days after vaccination. The CDR3 DNA is TGTGCCAGCCTTATCAGGACTGAAGCTTTCTTT. As protein: CASLIRTEAFF.